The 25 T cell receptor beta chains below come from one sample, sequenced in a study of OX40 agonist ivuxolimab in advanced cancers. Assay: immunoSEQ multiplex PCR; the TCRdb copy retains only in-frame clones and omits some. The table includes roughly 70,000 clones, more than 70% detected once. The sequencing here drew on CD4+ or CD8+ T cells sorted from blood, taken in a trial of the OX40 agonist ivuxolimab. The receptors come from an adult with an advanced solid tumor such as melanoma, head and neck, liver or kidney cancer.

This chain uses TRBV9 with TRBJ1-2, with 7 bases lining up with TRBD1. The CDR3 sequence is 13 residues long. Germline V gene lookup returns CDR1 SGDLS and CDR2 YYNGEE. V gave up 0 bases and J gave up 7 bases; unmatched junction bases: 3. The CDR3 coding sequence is TGTGCCAGCAGCGTAGAACAGGGGTCTGGCTACACCTTC. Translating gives CASSVEQGSGYTF.

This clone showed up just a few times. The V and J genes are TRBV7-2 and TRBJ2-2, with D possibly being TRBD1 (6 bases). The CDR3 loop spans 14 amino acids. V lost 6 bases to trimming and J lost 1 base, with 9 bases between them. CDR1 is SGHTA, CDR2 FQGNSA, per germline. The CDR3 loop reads CASRKGQNTGELFF. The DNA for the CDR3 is TGTGCCAGCAGGAAGGGACAGAACACCGGGGAGCTGTTTTTT.

The CDR3 reads CASSSAGVGSTQITYEQYF. In nucleotides, the CDR3 is TGCGCCAGCAGCTCGGCCGGGGTCGGCAGCACCCAGATCACCTACGAGCAGTACTTC. This chain joins TRBV5-1 and TRBJ2-7, with D tentatively TRBD2 (5 bases). CDR1 is SGHRS, CDR2 YFSETQ, per germline. The length of the CDR3 is 19 residues. Trimming left V 3 bases short and J 2 bases short, with 27 bases between.

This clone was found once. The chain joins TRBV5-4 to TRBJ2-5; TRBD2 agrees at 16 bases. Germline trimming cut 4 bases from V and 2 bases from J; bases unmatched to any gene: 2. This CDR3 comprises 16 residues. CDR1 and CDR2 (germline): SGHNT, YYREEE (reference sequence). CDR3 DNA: TGTGCCAGCAGCGTGGGACTAGCGGGGGGGCAAGAGACCCAGTACTTC. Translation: CASSVGLAGGQETQYF.

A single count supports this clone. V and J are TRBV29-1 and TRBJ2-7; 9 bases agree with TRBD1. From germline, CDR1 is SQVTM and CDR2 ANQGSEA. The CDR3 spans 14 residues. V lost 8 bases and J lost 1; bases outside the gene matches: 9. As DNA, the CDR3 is TGCAGCATTGGGTGGGGGACAGGGTCCTACGAGCAGTACTTC. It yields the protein CSIGWGTGSYEQYF.

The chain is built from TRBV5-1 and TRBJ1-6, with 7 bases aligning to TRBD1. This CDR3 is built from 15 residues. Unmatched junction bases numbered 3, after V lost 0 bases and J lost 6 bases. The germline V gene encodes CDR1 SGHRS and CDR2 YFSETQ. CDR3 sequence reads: CASSLVGQTNSPLHF. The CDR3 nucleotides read TGCGCCAGCAGCTTGGTGGGACAGACTAATTCACCCCTCCACTTT. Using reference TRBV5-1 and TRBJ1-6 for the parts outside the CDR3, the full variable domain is KAGVTQTPRYLIKTRGQQVTLSCSPISGHRSVSWYQQTPGQGLQFLFEYFSETQRNKGNFPGRFSGRQFSNSRSEMNVSTLELGDSALYLCASSLVGQTNSPLHFGNGTRLTVT.

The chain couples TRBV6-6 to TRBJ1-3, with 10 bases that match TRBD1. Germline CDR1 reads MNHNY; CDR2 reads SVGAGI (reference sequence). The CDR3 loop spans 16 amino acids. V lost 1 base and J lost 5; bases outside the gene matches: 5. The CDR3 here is CASSYFTGQGRNTIYF. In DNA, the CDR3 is TGTGCCAGCAGTTACTTTACGGGACAGGGGAGAAACACCATATATTTT.

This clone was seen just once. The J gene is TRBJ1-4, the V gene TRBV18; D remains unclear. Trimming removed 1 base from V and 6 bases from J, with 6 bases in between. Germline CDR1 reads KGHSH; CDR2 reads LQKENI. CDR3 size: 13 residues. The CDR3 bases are TGTGCCAGCTCACCACGGACGGATGAAAAACTGTTTTTT. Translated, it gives CASSPRTDEKLFF.

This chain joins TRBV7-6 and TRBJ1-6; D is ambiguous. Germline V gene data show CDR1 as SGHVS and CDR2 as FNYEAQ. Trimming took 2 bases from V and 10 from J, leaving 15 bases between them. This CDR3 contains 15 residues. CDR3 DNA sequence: TGTGCCAGCAGCTTAAACAGTTTCCTTGGATCACCCCTCCACTTT. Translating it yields CASSLNSFLGSPLHF.

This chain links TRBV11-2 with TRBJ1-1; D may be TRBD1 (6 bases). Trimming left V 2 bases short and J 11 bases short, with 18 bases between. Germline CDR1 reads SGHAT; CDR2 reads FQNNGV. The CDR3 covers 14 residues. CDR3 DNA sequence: TGTGCCAGCAGCTTACAGGGGTCGGTACCTCAGGCTTTCTTT. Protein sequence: CASSLQGSVPQAFF.

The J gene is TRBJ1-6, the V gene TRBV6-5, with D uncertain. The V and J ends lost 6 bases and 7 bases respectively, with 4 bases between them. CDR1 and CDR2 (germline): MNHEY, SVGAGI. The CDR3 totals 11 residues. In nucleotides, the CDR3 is TGTGCCAGCAGAAAAAATTCACCCCTCCACTTT. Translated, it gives CASRKNSPLHF.

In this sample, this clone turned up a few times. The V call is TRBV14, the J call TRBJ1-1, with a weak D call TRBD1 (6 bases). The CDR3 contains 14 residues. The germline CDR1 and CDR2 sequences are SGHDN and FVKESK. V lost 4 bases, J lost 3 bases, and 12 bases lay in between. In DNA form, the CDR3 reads TGTGCCAGCAGCCTTTTCCAGGGGTACACTGAAGCTTTCTTT. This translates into CASSLFQGYTEAFF.

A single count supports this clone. The CDR3 spells CASRQGADPYGYTF. CDR3 DNA sequence: TGTGCCAGCAGGCAGGGGGCGGACCCCTATGGCTACACCTTC. The rearrangement links TRBV6-1 to TRBJ1-2, with 8 bases fitting TRBD1. The CDR3 is made up of 14 amino acids. From germline, CDR1 is MNHNS and CDR2 SASEGT. With 6 bases clipped from V and 4 bases from J, the junction kept 7 bases outside the gene matches.

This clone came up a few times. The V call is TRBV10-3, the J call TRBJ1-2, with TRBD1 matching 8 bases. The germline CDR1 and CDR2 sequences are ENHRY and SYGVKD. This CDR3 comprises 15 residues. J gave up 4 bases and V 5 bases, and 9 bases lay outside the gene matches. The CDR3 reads CAISSQGATPYGYTF. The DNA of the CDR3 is TGTGCCATCAGTTCTCAGGGGGCCACTCCCTATGGCTACACCTTC.

The CDR3 spells CASTRWLVADTQYF. In DNA, the CDR3 is TGTGCCAGCACTCGGTGGCTAGTGGCAGATACGCAGTATTTT. The rearrangement joins TRBV2 to TRBJ2-3; no clear D gene. The CDR3 sequence is 14 residues long. CDR1 is SNHLY and CDR2 is FYNNEI in the germline V gene. V lost 7 bases, J lost 4 bases, and 15 bases lay in between.

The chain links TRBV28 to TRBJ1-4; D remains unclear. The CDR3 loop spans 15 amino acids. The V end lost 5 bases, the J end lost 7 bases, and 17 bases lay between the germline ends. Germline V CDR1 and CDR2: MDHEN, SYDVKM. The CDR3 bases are TGTGCCAGCAGTCTACGGACGGCCGGCGGTGAAAAACTGTTTTTT. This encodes CASSLRTAGGEKLFF.

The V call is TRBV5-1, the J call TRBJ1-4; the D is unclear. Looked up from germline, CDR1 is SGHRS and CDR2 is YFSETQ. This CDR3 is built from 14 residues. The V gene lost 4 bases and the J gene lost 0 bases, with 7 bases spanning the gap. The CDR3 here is CASSPQATNEKLFF. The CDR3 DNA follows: TGCGCCAGCAGCCCCCAGGCAACTAATGAAAAACTGTTTTTT.

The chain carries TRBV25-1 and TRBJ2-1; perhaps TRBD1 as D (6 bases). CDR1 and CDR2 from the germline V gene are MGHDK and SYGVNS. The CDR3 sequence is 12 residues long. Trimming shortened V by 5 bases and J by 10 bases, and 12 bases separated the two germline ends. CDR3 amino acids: CASSWTVVEQFF. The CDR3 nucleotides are TGTGCCAGCAGTTGGACAGTCGTAGAGCAGTTCTTC. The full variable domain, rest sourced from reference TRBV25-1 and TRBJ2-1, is EADIYQTPRYLVIGTGKKITLECSQTMGHDKMYWYQQDPGMELHLIHYSYGVNSTEKGDLSSESTVSRIRTEHFPLTLESARPSHTSQYLCASSWTVVEQFFGPGTRLTVL.

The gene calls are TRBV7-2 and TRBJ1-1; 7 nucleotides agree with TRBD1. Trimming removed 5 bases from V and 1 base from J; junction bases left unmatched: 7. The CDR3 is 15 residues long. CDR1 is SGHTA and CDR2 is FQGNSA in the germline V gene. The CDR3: CASSLLTGRNTEAFF. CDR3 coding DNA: TGTGCCAGCAGCCTGTTGACAGGGAGGAACACTGAAGCTTTCTTT.

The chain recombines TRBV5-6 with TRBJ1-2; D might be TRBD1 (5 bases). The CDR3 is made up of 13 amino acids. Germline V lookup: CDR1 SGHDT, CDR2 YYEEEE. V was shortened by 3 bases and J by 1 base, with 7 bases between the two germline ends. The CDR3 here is CASSSQGNYGYTF. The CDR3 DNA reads TGTGCCAGCAGCTCCCAGGGTAACTATGGCTACACCTTC. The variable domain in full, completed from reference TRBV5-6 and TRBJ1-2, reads DAGVTQSPTHLIKTRGQQVTLRCSPKSGHDTVSWYQQALGQGPQFIFQYYEEEERQRGNFPDRFSGHQFPNYSSELNVNALLLGDSALYLCASSSQGNYGYTFGSGTRLTVV.

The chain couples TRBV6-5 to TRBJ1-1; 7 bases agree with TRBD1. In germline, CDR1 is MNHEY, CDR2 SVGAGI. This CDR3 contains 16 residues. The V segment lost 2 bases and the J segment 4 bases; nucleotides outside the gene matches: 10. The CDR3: CASSYGSTGPSTEAFF. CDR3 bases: TGTGCCAGCAGTTACGGGTCGACAGGGCCTTCCACTGAAGCTTTCTTT.

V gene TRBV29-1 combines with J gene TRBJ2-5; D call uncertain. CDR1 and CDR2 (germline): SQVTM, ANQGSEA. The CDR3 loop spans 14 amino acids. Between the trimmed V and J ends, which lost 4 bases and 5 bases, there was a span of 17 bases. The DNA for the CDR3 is TGCAGCGTTGCAAAGAGACCCGAGCAGGAGACCCAGTACTTC. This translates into CSVAKRPEQETQYF. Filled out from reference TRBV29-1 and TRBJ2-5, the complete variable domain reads SAVISQKPSRDICQRGTSLTIQCQVDSQVTMMFWYRQQPGQSLTLIATANQGSEATYESGFVIDKFPISRPNLTFSTLTVSNMSPEDSSIYLCSVAKRPEQETQYFGPGTRLLVL.

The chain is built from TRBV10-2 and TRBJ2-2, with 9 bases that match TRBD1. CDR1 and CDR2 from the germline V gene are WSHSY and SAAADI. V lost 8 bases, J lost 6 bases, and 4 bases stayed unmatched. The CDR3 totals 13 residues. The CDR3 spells CASGTGRAGELFF. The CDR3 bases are TGCGCCAGCGGGACAGGGCGGGCCGGGGAGCTGTTTTTT.

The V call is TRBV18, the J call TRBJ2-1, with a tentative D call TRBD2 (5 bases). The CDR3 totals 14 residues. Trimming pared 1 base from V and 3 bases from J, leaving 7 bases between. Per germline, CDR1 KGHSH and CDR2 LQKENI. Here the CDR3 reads CASSPRGSYNEQFF. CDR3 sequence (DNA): TGTGCCAGCTCACCACGTGGGAGCTACAATGAGCAGTTCTTC.

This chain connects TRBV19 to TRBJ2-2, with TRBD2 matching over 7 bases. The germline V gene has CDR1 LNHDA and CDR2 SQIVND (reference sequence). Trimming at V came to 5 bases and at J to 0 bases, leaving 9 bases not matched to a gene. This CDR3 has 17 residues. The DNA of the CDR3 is TGTGCCAGTAGTGCCCCTGAGAGCGGGGCGAACACCGGGGAGCTGTTTTTT. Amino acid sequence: CASSAPESGANTGELFF.